This passage covers 24 T cell receptor beta chains from one sample sequenced in a study of blood T cell repertoires in COVID-19. The protocol was immunoSEQ multiplex PCR, while the TCRdb copy is restricted to in-frame clones and leaves out a portion. This table holds approximately 84,000 clones, approximately 87% found once. The sequenced material came from peripheral blood. These receptors came from a human donor in a cohort sampled during active COVID-19.

The chain links TRBV5-1 to TRBJ2-7, with TRBD2 matching 7 bases. V shed 4 bases, J shed 7 bases, and the junction held 8 bases outside the gene matches. CDR3 length: 13 amino acids. The germline CDR1 and CDR2 sequences are SGHRS and YFSETQ. CDR3 DNA sequence: TGCGCCAGCAGCCTGACGGGGGAGGGGGAGCAGTACTTC. It is translated as CASSLTGEGEQYF.

The rearrangement joins TRBV10-3 to TRBJ2-6; 8 nucleotides align to TRBD1. V shed 10 bases and J 4 bases; nucleotides not matched to a gene: 12. Germline loops: CDR1 ENHRY, CDR2 SYGVKD. The CDR3 has 16 amino acids. CDR3 bases: TGTGCCACCCGGAGACCAGGGGGCCTCGGGGCCAACGTCCTGACTTTC. Protein product: CATRRPGGLGANVLTF.

The chain uses TRBV5-1 and TRBJ2-1; D uncertain. This CDR3 is built from 11 residues. Trimming shortened V by 1 base and J by 15 bases, and 11 bases separated the two germline ends. Germline V lookup: CDR1 SGHRS, CDR2 YFSETQ. CDR3 in DNA: TGCGCCAGCAGCTTGCGAGGTAGACCGTTCTTC. As protein: CASSLRGRPFF.

J is TRBJ2-3 and V is TRBV30; 8 bases align to TRBD1. There are 15 residues in the CDR3. Germline V gives CDR1 GTSNPN, CDR2 SVGIG (reference sequence). The trim removed 3 bases at V and 11 bases at J, leaving 16 bases unmatched. CDR3 coding DNA: TGTGCCTGGAGCACCGGACAGGGTACGATTGGTGGGCAGTATTTT. The encoded protein is CAWSTGQGTIGGQYF.

J is TRBJ2-5 and V is TRBV2, with TRBD2 identical over 8 bases. Germline CDR1 reads SNHLY; CDR2 reads FYNNEI. The CDR3 covers 14 residues. Unmatched junction bases numbered 8, after V lost 4 bases and J lost 7 bases. The CDR3 DNA follows: TGTGCCAGCAGTGCGAGCGGGAGTCTCGGGACCCAGTACTTC. Protein sequence: CASSASGSLGTQYF.

This chain links TRBV7-2 with TRBJ2-7; tentative D call: TRBD2 (5 bases). Per the germline V gene, CDR1 is SGHTA and CDR2 is FQGNSA. The CDR3 extends over 15 amino acids. Deletions cut 5 bases from V and 2 bases from J, with 16 bases between. CDR3 nucleotides: TGTGCCAGCAGCCCCCTTGGCGGGTCCGCCTACGAGCAGTACTTC. Translating it yields CASSPLGGSAYEQYF. Full variable domain (missing parts from reference TRBV7-2 and TRBJ2-7): GAGVSQSPSNKVTEKGKDVELRCDPISGHTALYWYRQSLGQGLEFLIYFQGNSAPDKSGLPSDRFSAERTGGSVSTLTIQRTQQEDSAVYLCASSPLGGSAYEQYFGPGTRLTVT.

This chain connects TRBV5-1 to TRBJ2-1; D gene uncertain. The CDR3 is made up of 12 amino acids. Trimming took 1 base from V and 7 from J, leaving 6 bases between them. CDR1 and CDR2 (germline): SGHRS, YFSETQ. The CDR3 coding sequence is TGCGCCAGCAGCTTGAGCGAAAATGAGCAGTTCTTC. It encodes CASSLSENEQFF.

The rearrangement uses TRBV5-1 and TRBJ1-4, with TRBD1 identical over 7 bases. The CDR3 has 15 residues. The V gene end was trimmed by 0 bases and the J gene end by 3 bases; junction bases not matched to a gene: 2. Germline assignment: CDR1 SGHRS and CDR2 YFSETQ. The CDR3 here is CASSLGGTANEKLFF. The CDR3 coding sequence is TGCGCCAGCAGCTTGGGCGGGACAGCTAATGAAAAACTGTTTTTT. Full variable domain (missing parts from reference TRBV5-1 and TRBJ1-4): KAGVTQTPRYLIKTRGQQVTLSCSPISGHRSVSWYQQTPGQGLQFLFEYFSETQRNKGNFPGRFSGRQFSNSRSEMNVSTLELGDSALYLCASSLGGTANEKLFFGSGTQLSVL.

The chain carries TRBV7-2 and TRBJ2-3; the match to TRBD2 covers 7 bases. Germline CDR1 SGHTA, CDR2 FQGNSA. The CDR3 spans 18 residues. V lost 2 bases, J lost 2 bases, and 13 bases stayed unmatched. The CDR3 reads CASSLTSGTTSLTDTQYF. The CDR3 DNA is TGTGCCAGCAGCTTAACCTCCGGGACTACCTCCCTCACAGATACGCAGTATTTT.

The chain has TRBV5-1 and TRBJ2-5; maybe TRBD1 (5 bases). Germline CDR1 reads SGHRS; CDR2 reads YFSETQ. V lost 1 base, J lost 1 base, and 8 bases lay in between. The CDR3 runs 14 residues. The DNA of the CDR3 is TGCGCCAGCAGCTTGATGACAGTCCAAGAGACCCAGTACTTC. Its protein is CASSLMTVQETQYF.

The chain recombines TRBV20-1 with TRBJ2-1; D perhaps matches TRBD2 (5 bases). CDR3 length equals 13 residues. V gave up 3 bases and J gave up 5 bases, with 11 bases separating them. CDR1 and CDR2 from the germline V gene are DFQATT and SNEGSKA (reference sequence). CDR3 loop: CSASRGRDNEQFF. The DNA for the CDR3 is TGCAGTGCTAGTAGAGGGCGGGACAATGAGCAGTTCTTC.

The chain recombines TRBV7-8 with TRBJ2-7; TRBD1 aligns across 7 bases. This CDR3 spans 19 amino acids. The V gene's germline CDR1 is SGHVS and CDR2 FQNEAQ. J was trimmed by 0 bases and V by 2 bases; bases with no gene match: 16. This CDR3 is CASSLLGGITTGSSYEQYF. CDR3 in DNA: TGTGCCAGCAGCTTATTAGGAGGAATTACGACAGGGAGCTCCTACGAGCAGTACTTC. The variable domain in full, with the rest retrieved from reference TRBV7-8 and TRBJ2-7, is GAGVSQSPRYKVAKRGQDVALRCDPISGHVSLFWYQQALGQGPEFLTYFQNEAQLDKSGLPSDRFFAERPEGSVSTLKIQRTQQEDSAVYLCASSLLGGITTGSSYEQYFGPGTRLTVT.

The chain employs TRBV28 and TRBJ2-3; the D gene is possibly TRBD2 (6 bases). V was trimmed by 2 bases and J by 0 bases, leaving 21 bases between them. Germline values: CDR1 MDHEN, CDR2 SYDVKM. The CDR3 has 19 residues. The CDR3 region has the DNA TGTGCCAGCAGTTTAAATCCCTGGGGTAGCGGTGCTAGCACAGATACGCAGTATTTT. This sequence encodes CASSLNPWGSGASTDTQYF.

The chain has TRBV11-3 and TRBJ2-7, with D possibly TRBD2 on 5 matching bases. Germline V gene data show CDR1 as SGHNT and CDR2 as YENEEA. V was trimmed by 2 bases and J by 5 bases, leaving 16 bases between them. The length of the CDR3 is 15 residues. The CDR3 loop is CASSLRSGTDDEQYF. CDR3 sequence (DNA): TGTGCCAGCAGCTTAAGGAGCGGCACCGACGACGAGCAGTACTTC. Using reference TRBV11-3 and TRBJ2-7 for the parts outside the CDR3, the full variable domain is EAGVVQSPRYKIIEKKQPVAFWCNPISGHNTLYWYLQNLGQGPELLIRYENEEAVDDSQLPKDRFSAERLKGVDSTLKIQPAELGDSAVYLCASSLRSGTDDEQYFGPGTRLTVT.

The gene calls are TRBV5-3 and TRBJ2-2, with a possible D match to TRBD2 (5 bases). TRBV5-3 is reported as an ORF; its role is uncertain. The CDR3 runs to 17 residues. The V end lost 4 bases, the J end lost 1 base, and 17 bases lay between the germline ends. CDR3 in DNA: TGTGCCAGAAGCCGACCCCCGGGATTAGTGAACACCGGGGAGCTGTTTTTT. Amino acids: CARSRPPGLVNTGELFF.

The chain joins TRBV2 to TRBJ2-1; 7 nucleotides match TRBD1. The CDR3 runs 14 residues. The trim removed 6 bases at V and 5 bases at J, leaving 7 bases unmatched. Per the germline V gene, CDR1 is SNHLY and CDR2 is FYNNEI. The CDR3 bases are TGTGCCAGCAGAGTTAACGGACAGGACAATGAGCAGTTCTTC. Amino acids: CASRVNGQDNEQFF.

V and J are TRBV6-1 and TRBJ2-1; 9 bases map to TRBD1. Losses at the gene ends were 4 bases for V and 4 bases for J; bases not matched to a gene: 8. Germline CDR1 reads MNHNS; CDR2 reads SASEGT. CDR3 length equals 16 residues. The CDR3 loop is CASSGTGASNYNEQFF. Here the CDR3 DNA reads TGTGCCAGCAGTGGGACAGGGGCTTCGAATTACAATGAGCAGTTCTTC.

The chain recombines TRBV5-1 with TRBJ2-1; D is perhaps TRBD1 (6 bases). V lost 2 bases and J lost 6, with 18 bases in between. Germline lookup yields CDR1 SGHRS and CDR2 YFSETQ. The CDR3 contains 16 residues. Here the CDR3 DNA reads TGCGCCAGCAGCTTACAGGGATTAGGGTCGGGCAATGAGCAGTTCTTC. The encoded protein is CASSLQGLGSGNEQFF.

Ten or more counts support this clone. The chain recombines TRBV13 with TRBJ2-2, with 10 bases aligning to TRBD1. After removal of 3 bases from V and 7 bases from J, the junction contained 5 bases not matched to a gene. Germline values: CDR1 PRHDT, CDR2 FYEKMQ (reference sequence). This CDR3 is 15 amino acids long. CDR3 protein: CASSFDRGRSGELFF. CDR3 in DNA: TGTGCCAGCAGCTTTGACAGGGGGCGCAGCGGGGAGCTGTTTTTT.

The chain recombines TRBV7-6 with TRBJ1-5; 9 positions agree with TRBD1. There are 14 residues in the CDR3. The ends lost 4 bases at V and 6 bases at J; junction bases unmatched: 4. Per the germline V gene, CDR1 is SGHVS and CDR2 is FNYEAQ. CDR3 protein: CASSSTGGGQPQHF. Written as DNA, the CDR3 is TGTGCCAGCAGCTCAACAGGGGGCGGTCAGCCCCAGCATTTT.

The V call is TRBV7-3, the J call TRBJ1-1; weak D call: TRBD1 (5 bases). The germline V gene encodes CDR1 SGHTA and CDR2 FQGTGA. This CDR3 is 15 amino acids long. Between the trimmed V and J ends, which lost 5 bases and 6 bases, there was a span of 19 bases. The CDR3 spells CASSLRLAEGSEAFF. The CDR3 bases are TGTGCCAGCAGCCTAAGACTTGCGGAGGGGTCTGAAGCTTTCTTT.

The chain uses TRBV5-5 and TRBJ1-5; 12 bases align to TRBD1. This CDR3 contains 15 residues. Germline values: CDR1 SGHKS, CDR2 YYEKEE (reference sequence). V lost 4 bases and J lost 7; bases outside the gene matches: 6. The CDR3 here is CASSPGTGGGQPQHF. CDR3 bases: TGTGCCAGCAGCCCCGGGACAGGGGGCGGGCAGCCCCAGCATTTT.

The J gene is TRBJ2-7, the V gene TRBV5-1, with 7 positions matching TRBD2. The germline V gene encodes CDR1 SGHRS and CDR2 YFSETQ. CDR3 length: 15 residues. V shed 1 base, J shed 5 bases, and the junction held 9 bases outside the gene matches. Written as DNA, the CDR3 is TGCGCCAGCAGCTTGAATTCGGGGGGAGCCAACGAGCAGTACTTC. Amino acid sequence: CASSLNSGGANEQYF.

This clone was observed a few times. The genes are TRBV28 and TRBJ2-7, with D possibly matching TRBD2 (5 bases). The germline V and J ends were trimmed by 8 bases and 0 bases, with 14 bases remaining between them. The CDR3 spans 14 residues. Germline V gives CDR1 MDHEN, CDR2 SYDVKM. In nucleotides, the CDR3 is TGTGCCAGCCTAGGCACGGGGTCCTCCTACGAGCAGTACTTC. Amino acid sequence: CASLGTGSSYEQYF.